A selection of T cell receptor beta chains follows, all from one sample in a study of blood T cells in healthy people across ages. MiXCR, applied by TCRdb to the 5' RACE reads, yields one record per CDR3 protein. The table lists about 730,000 distinct CDR3 sequences, roughly two fifths of them singletons. The sample consisted of blood. These receptors came from an older woman in good health. Both conserved end residues are part of each CDR3. A D gene is named only where the DNA matches it firmly. The listing skips clone size in some rows; elsewhere it reads once, few, many or a size class.

TRBV5-1	few	TRBJ1-2	-	TGCGCCAGCAGCTTGAACGCCAGGGGTGAGGATGGCTACACCTTC	CASSLNARGEDGYTF
TRBV7-9	few	TRBJ2-3	TRBD2	TGTGCCAGCAGCTTACTTGGGACTAGATCGACCCCAGATACGCAGTATTTT	CASSLLGTRSTPDTQYF
TRBV6-5	many	TRBJ2-1	TRBD2	TGTGCCAGCAGTTACTCCCCTCCTTCTAGCGGGCTCTACAATGAGCAGTTCTTC	CASSYSPPSSGLYNEQFF
TRBV20-1	few	TRBJ2-1	TRBD2	TGCAGTGCTAGCAAGACTAGCGGTAACAATGAGCAGTTCTTC	CSASKTSGNNEQFF
TRBV7-9	once	TRBJ2-5	TRBD2	TGTGCCAGCAGCGACTGGACTAGCGGGAAAGAGACCCAGTACTTC	CASSDWTSGKETQYF
TRBV4-1	-	TRBJ2-3	TRBD2	TGCGCCAGCAGCCAGATACCGCTAGCGGGAGGAACAGATACGCAGTATTTT	CASSQIPLAGGTDTQYF
TRBV9	-	TRBJ2-1	TRBD2	TGTGCCAGCAGCGAAGTACTAGCGGTGCACAATGAGCAGTTCTTC	CASSEVLAVHNEQFF
TRBV20-1	-	TRBJ2-1	TRBD1	TGCAGTGCTAGAGACTCGACAGGGCCCTACAATGAGCAGTTCTTC	CSARDSTGPYNEQFF
TRBV12-3/TRBV12-4	-	TRBJ2-5	TRBD1	TGTGCCAGCAGTTCGACCGGGACAGGGATAGAGACCCAGTACTTC	CASSSTGTGIETQYF
TRBV6-2/TRBV6-3	-	TRBJ2-2	-	TGTGCCACCGAGGGGGAGGGGAACACCGGGGAGTTGTTTTTT	CATEGEGNTGELFF
TRBV11-2	-	TRBJ2-3	TRBD2	TGTGCCAGCAGCTTAAGACTAGCCACAGATACGCAGTATTTT	CASSLRLATDTQYF
TRBV20-1	-	TRBJ2-7	TRBD2	TGCAGTGCTAGAGGGGGGACTAGCGGCGGCTACGAGCAGTACTTC	CSARGGTSGGYEQYF
TRBV9	-	TRBJ2-1	TRBD1	TGTGCCAGCAGCTCACCAAGATTGACCGGGACAGGGAACAATGAGCAGTTCTTC	CASSSPRLTGTGNNEQFF
TRBV20-1	-	TRBJ1-6	TRBD1	TGCAGTGCTAGTGGGGACAGGGGAAATTCACCCCTCCACTTT	CSASGDRGNSPLHF
TRBV7-3	-	TRBJ2-5	-	TGTGCCAGCAGCCAATCGGACAGATCTAGTGAGCAGTACTTC	CASSQSDRSSEQYF
TRBV18	-	TRBJ1-5	TRBD1	TGTGCCAGCTCACTTGGTCTAGACAGGGCTAGCAATCAGCCCCAGCATTTT	CASSLGLDRASNQPQHF
TRBV11-2	many	TRBJ2-1	TRBD2	TGTGCCAGCAGCTTCCGACTAGCGGGAGTCTACAATGAGCAGTTCTTC	CASSFRLAGVYNEQFF
TRBV2	-	TRBJ2-3	-	TGTGCCAGCAGTGTGGGGGGGGCCGGGACAGATACGCAGTATTTT	CASSVGGAGTDTQYF
TRBV27	-	TRBJ2-2	TRBD2	TGTGCCAGCACCCCTGGACTAGCGACGAACACCGGGGAGCTGTTTTTT	CASTPGLATNTGELFF
TRBV2	-	TRBJ2-3	-	TGTGCCAGCAGTACCCGGACTCGTCGGAGCACAGATACGCAGTATTTT	CASSTRTRRSTDTQYF
TRBV6-5	-	TRBJ2-3	-	TGTGCCAGCAGTTACTTTGGAATCACAGATACGCAGTATTTT	CASSYFGITDTQYF
TRBV25-1	-	TRBJ2-5	-	TGTGCCAGCAGTGGCCTCGGGGATCCCCAAGAGACCCAGTACTTC	CASSGLGDPQETQYF
TRBV6-5	-	TRBJ2-3	TRBD2	TGTGCCAGCAGTTACTCGACGGGGGGGGGCACAGATACGCAGTATTTT	CASSYSTGGGTDTQYF
TRBV6-2/TRBV6-3	-	TRBJ2-7	-	TGTGCCAGCAGTTATCCCCGTAACGGGCCCTACGAGCAGTACTTC	CASSYPRNGPYEQYF
TRBV9	few	TRBJ2-7	TRBD2	TGTGCCAGCAGCGTAGCGTGGTCGGGAGGCGAGCAGTACTTC	CASSVAWSGGEQYF
TRBV20-1	-	TRBJ2-4	TRBD1	TGCAGTGCAGGGGGGGTCACCGGGACAGGGGAGGAAAACATTCAGTACTTC	CSAGGVTGTGEENIQYF
TRBV24-1	few	TRBJ2-1	-	TGTGCCACCAGTGATTTCACGGCTAGCGAGCAGTTCTTC	CATSDFTASEQFF
TRBV6-5	few	TRBJ2-3	TRBD2	TGTGCCAGCAGGCAGCGGGGGGGAAGCACAGATACGCAGTATTTT	CASRQRGGSTDTQYF
TRBV12-3/TRBV12-4	-	TRBJ2-1	-	TGTGCCAGCAGTGGAATCTATGAGCAGTTCTTC	CASSGIYEQFF
TRBV3-1	-	TRBJ2-6	-	TGTGCCAGCAGCCAAGATTTGACTGGGGCCAACGTCCTGACTTTC	CASSQDLTGANVLTF
TRBV7-6	-	TRBJ2-2	TRBD2	TGCGCCAGCAGCTTACAGCGCGGCGGGAGAGGAACCGGGGAGCTGTTTTTT	CASSLQRGGRGTGELFF
TRBV19	once	TRBJ2-3	TRBD1	TGTGCCAGTAGTCCCCTGACAGGGGACCGCACAGATACGCAGTATTTT	CASSPLTGDRTDTQYF
TRBV12-5	-	TRBJ2-1	-	TGTGCTAGTGGTTTGGCGCCTCTTCTACTGGACGGAACGGGAACGAGCTCCTACAATGAGCAGTTCTTC	CASGLAPLLLDGTGTSSYNEQFF
TRBV6-1	few	TRBJ1-2	-	TGTGCCAGCAGTGAATCCGGGGGGCGAAGGTATGGCTACACCTTC	CASSESGGRRYGYTF
TRBV7-9	-	TRBJ2-7	-	TGTGCCAGCACCCCTCCAGCGGCAGGGAGTAGCGACGAGCAGTACTTC	CASTPPAAGSSDEQYF
TRBV7-8	-	TRBJ2-3	TRBD2	TGTGCCAGCAGCTTGGGCGGGAGGGCAGATACGCAGTATTTT	CASSLGGRADTQYF
TRBV10-1	-	TRBJ2-7	-	TGCGCCAGCAGTGGGGGGGCGCCCTACGAGCAGTACTTC	CASSGGAPYEQYF
TRBV28	few	TRBJ2-5	TRBD1	TGTGCCAGCAGGGGACAGGGTACGGAGACCCAGTACTTC	CASRGQGTETQYF
TRBV12-3/TRBV12-4	-	TRBJ1-3	-	TGTGCCAGCGTTCCGACGGTCGACACGACGGTCTCTGGAAACACCATATATTTT	CASVPTVDTTVSGNTIYF
TRBV5-1	many	TRBJ2-1	TRBD1	TGCGCCAGTCAGGGGGCAAGCAATGAGCAGTTCTTC	CASQGASNEQFF
TRBV5-6	-	TRBJ1-2	-	TGTGCCAGCAGTACTTCCGGGACAAACTATGGCTACACCTTC	CASSTSGTNYGYTF
TRBV15	-	TRBJ2-1	-	TGTGCCACCAGCAGAGGGGGGCAGGGTGGGGGTGAGCAGTTCTTC	CATSRGGQGGGEQFF
TRBV10-2	few	TRBJ2-1	-	TGCGCCAGCAGTGAGTCTAGGACTGGCAATGAGCAGTTCTTC	CASSESRTGNEQFF
TRBV7-9	few	TRBJ2-1	TRBD2	TGTGCCAGCACGCCTCTAGCGGGGAGAGGGAATGAGCAGTTCTTC	CASTPLAGRGNEQFF
TRBV3-1	few	TRBJ2-1	TRBD2	TGTGCCAGCAGCCCCCCCACGGGGGGTTTCTACAATGAGCAGTTCTTC	CASSPPTGGFYNEQFF
TRBV15	-	TRBJ1-2	-	TGTGCCACCAGAGGGGTCAGGACTGTGAACTATGGCTACACCTTC	CATRGVRTVNYGYTF
TRBV7-9	few	TRBJ2-4	-	TGTGCCAGCAGCCTCGGGGTTTTACTAGCCAAAAACATTCAGTACTTC	CASSLGVLLAKNIQYF
TRBV12-3/TRBV12-4	many	TRBJ2-7	TRBD1	TGTGCCACCCTTAGGGGGACAGGGAGCGAGCAGTACTTC	CATLRGTGSEQYF
TRBV7-9	few	TRBJ2-1	-	TGTGCCAGCAGCCAGGACGGGAGCTCCTACAATGAGCAGTTCTTC	CASSQDGSSYNEQFF
TRBV7-9	many	TRBJ2-3	-	TGTGCCAGCAGCCCCGACTCAGATACGCAGTATTTT	CASSPDSDTQYF
TRBV20-1	-	TRBJ2-1	TRBD2	TGCAGTGCCCGACAGCGGGGGGGCAGTGAGCAGTTCTTC	CSARQRGGSEQFF
TRBV7-2	many	TRBJ2-1	-	TGTGCCAGCAGCTTAGGACTAGTTTACAATGAGCAGTTCTTC	CASSLGLVYNEQFF
TRBV6-1	-	TRBJ2-1	TRBD2	TGTGCCAGCAGTCCCCGGTTAGCGGGGGGGCCATCTAGTGAGCAGTTCTTC	CASSPRLAGGPSSEQFF